These T cell receptor beta chains were read from a single sample in a study of blood T cell repertoires in COVID-19. Data came from immunoSEQ multiplex PCR; TCRdb stores just in-frame clones and leaves some out. This sample has about 100,000 clones, with approximately 90% found just once. The sequenced material came from peripheral blood. These receptors were taken from a man between 45 and 60 years old with active COVID-19. The CDR3 runs from the conserved cysteine through the conserved F or W. Clone size appears in some rows only: once, few, many, or a class for an expanded clone.

cdr3_aa j_call clone_size v_call
CASSPSRALTDTQYF TRBJ2-3 NA TRBV18
CASTVEWSYGYTF TRBJ1-2 NA TRBV7-2
CASSQGGYGLSSYNEQFF TRBJ2-1 NA TRBV3-1/TRBV3-2
CASSVGTGGKGYTF TRBJ1-2 NA TRBV9
CASSPMGQGRRYGYTF TRBJ1-2 NA TRBV7-9
CASSWAGGGNQPQHF TRBJ1-5 NA TRBV5-8
CASRPGGNKNIQYF TRBJ2-4 few TRBV19
CASSPYRDPNTEAFF TRBJ1-1 NA TRBV16
CASSQDLWGRNEQFF TRBJ2-1 NA TRBV4-2
CASSFGLEAQYF TRBJ2-3 NA TRBV5-5
CASSETGTGKPEQYF TRBJ2-7 NA TRBV2
CAWSVQGGADTGELFF TRBJ2-2 NA TRBV30
CASSSQAGSNTEAFF TRBJ1-1 NA TRBV5-1
CASSLVGGANSPLHF TRBJ1-6 NA TRBV27